These 14 T cell receptor beta chains were sequenced from one sample in a study of persistence of HIV-infected CD4 T cells. Stimulation used approximately 9.1 ug/mL lysate from CMV-infected fibroblasts. CD40L-negative CD69-negative CD45RO-high memory CD4+ T cells were sorted as populations depleted of antigen-responding cells. Sequencing used immunoSEQ version 4 in survey mode. Profiled with immunoSEQ multiplex PCR; TCRdb holds only in-frame clones, not every one. In the table there are 25,000 to 35,000 clones, roughly four fifths of which are singletons. The antigens of these receptors remain unknown. The sample consisted of CD4+ T cells sorted from PBMCs after approximately 19-hour stimulation, taken from a patient who received antiretroviral therapy. Receptors originate from an adult man with HIV who was CMV-seropositive.

The chain combines TRBV12-3 or TRBV12-4 with TRBJ1-1, with D maybe TRBD1 (6 bases). Between the trimmed V and J ends, which lost 4 bases and 8 bases, there was a span of 11 bases. CDR3 size: 12 residues. CDR3 protein: CASSSSGAEAFF. The CDR3 bases are TGTGCCAGCAGTTCGTCAGGGGCGGAAGCTTTCTTT.

The genes are TRBV7-8 and TRBJ1-3, with TRBD1 identical over 9 bases. Germline assignment: CDR1 SGHVS and CDR2 FQNEAQ. The CDR3 sequence is 15 residues long. V was pared by 5 bases and J by 2 bases, with 4 bases of the junction left unmatched. Here the CDR3 DNA reads TGTGCCAGCAGCCTACAGGGGGCGACTGGAAACACCATATATTTT. Its protein is CASSLQGATGNTIYF.

This rearrangement joins TRBV23-1 to TRBJ2-5; D uncertain. TRBV23-1 has ORF status, its function being uncertain. CDR3 size: 14 residues. V lost 5 bases and J lost 4, with 14 bases in between. The CDR3, as DNA: TGCGCCAGCAGTGCTGAAGGTCACAGAGAGACCCAGTACTTC. Residues: CASSAEGHRETQYF.

The CDR3 bases are TGTGCCAGCAGACATGAAAAGGGGGCACAGGTTGAAAAACTGTTTTTT. This translates into CASRHEKGAQVEKLFF. The chain uses TRBV3-1 (or the pseudogene TRBV3-2) and TRBJ1-4; the match to TRBD1 covers 7 bases. This CDR3 spans 16 amino acids. Germline V CDR1 and CDR2: LGHDT, YNNKEL (reference sequence). The V and J ends lost 6 bases and 7 bases, in that order; junction bases with no gene match: 14.

The gene calls are TRBV6-2 or TRBV6-3 and TRBJ2-3, with TRBD2 matching 8 bases. The CDR3 sequence is 14 residues long. V dropped 5 bases and J dropped 9; count of bases not matched to a gene: 10. CDR1 and CDR2 from the germline V gene are MNHEY and SVGEGT. This chain's CDR3 is CASSPGGSAGTQYF. In DNA form, the CDR3 reads TGTGCCAGCAGTCCGGGGGGGAGTGCAGGGACGCAGTATTTT.

The V and J genes are TRBV28 and TRBJ1-1; 8 bases match TRBD1. J was trimmed by 0 bases and V by 5 bases; bases with no gene match: 8. The CDR3 is 16 residues long. Germline V gene lookup returns CDR1 MDHEN and CDR2 SYDVKM. As DNA, the CDR3 is TGTGCCAGCAGTCTCGTAGGGACAGGTATGAACACTGAAGCTTTCTTT. Its protein is CASSLVGTGMNTEAFF.

The chain uses TRBV2 and TRBJ2-7; possibly TRBD1 for D (6 bases). The CDR3 runs 15 residues. Deletions cut 2 bases from V and 0 bases from J, with 11 bases between. The germline CDR1 and CDR2 sequences are SNHLY and FYNNEI. The CDR3: CASSEIGGSSYEQYF. As DNA, the CDR3 is TGTGCCAGCAGTGAAATAGGGGGAAGCTCCTACGAGCAGTACTTC. Full variable domain (missing parts from reference TRBV2 and TRBJ2-7): EPEVTQTPSHQVTQMGQEVILRCVPISNHLYFYWYRQILGQKVEFLVSFYNNEISEKSEIFDDQFSVERPDGSNFTLKIRSTKLEDSAMYFCASSEIGGSSYEQYFGPGTRLTVT.

The chain joins TRBV6-4 to TRBJ1-6; weak D call: TRBD1 (6 bases). This CDR3 contains 14 residues. Trimming left V 0 bases short and J 9 bases short, with 9 bases between. CDR1 and CDR2 from the germline V gene are MRHNA and SNTAGT. CDR3 residues: CASSDSSGASPLHF. The CDR3 bases are TGTGCCAGCAGTGACTCCTCGGGGGCTTCACCCCTCCACTTT.

The rearrangement links TRBV7-2 to TRBJ1-4; maybe TRBD1 (6 bases). CDR1 and CDR2 (germline): SGHTA, FQGNSA. The CDR3 has 15 amino acids. Trimming took 0 bases from V and 3 from J, leaving 8 bases between them. The CDR3 sequence: CASSLAGQSNEKLFF. The CDR3 DNA reads TGTGCCAGCAGCTTAGCCGGACAGTCTAATGAAAAACTGTTTTTT. The whole variable domain, filled in from reference TRBV7-2 and TRBJ1-4, reads GAGVSQSPSNKVTEKGKDVELRCDPISGHTALYWYRQSLGQGLEFLIYFQGNSAPDKSGLPSDRFSAERTGGSVSTLTIQRTQQEDSAVYLCASSLAGQSNEKLFFGSGTQLSVL.

This chain links TRBV27 with TRBJ2-5, with 9 bases matching TRBD1. Trimming took 5 bases from V and 0 from J; bases not matched to a gene: 7. CDR3 length equals 16 residues. The germline CDR1 and CDR2 sequences are MNHEY and SMNVEV (reference sequence). This CDR3 is CASSPRDRVDQETQYF. The DNA for the CDR3 is TGTGCCAGCAGTCCTAGGGACAGGGTGGACCAAGAGACCCAGTACTTC.

A word on this clone: Distinct nucleotide sequences in the sample also encode this CDR3. This chain joins TRBV5-1 and TRBJ1-1; D remains ambiguous. V was pared by 1 base and J by 1 base, with 5 bases between. The germline gives CDR1 SGHRS, CDR2 YFSETQ. This CDR3 is built from 13 residues. The CDR3 loop is CASSLSRNTEAFF. As DNA, the CDR3 is TGCGCCAGCAGCTTGTCCAGGAACACTGAAGCTTTCTTT.

The CDR3 region is CAWIPGDRVAYGYTF. CDR3 nucleotides: TGTGCCTGGATCCCTGGGGACAGGGTAGCCTATGGCTACACCTTC. The chain combines TRBV30 with TRBJ1-2; 9 bases are a match to TRBD1. CDR1 GTSNPN and CDR2 SVGIG come from the germline V gene (reference sequence). Trimming cost V 4 bases and J 4 bases; bases outside gene matches: 10. This CDR3 comprises 15 residues.

The chain carries TRBV28 and TRBJ1-6; unclear D gene. The length of the CDR3 is 14 residues. V dropped 7 bases and J dropped 7 bases, with 14 bases sitting between them. Per germline, CDR1 MDHEN and CDR2 SYDVKM. CDR3 sequence: CASTKGQTNSPLHF. The DNA for the CDR3 is TGTGCCAGCACTAAGGGCCAGACAAATTCACCCCTCCACTTT.

The DNA of the CDR3 is TGCAGCGTTGAGACGGGGGGCTCCCCCAATCAGCCCCAGCATTTT. Translating it yields CSVETGGSPNQPQHF. The V call is TRBV29-1, the J call TRBJ1-5; perhaps TRBD1 as D (6 bases). Trimming removed 3 bases from V and 3 bases from J, with 15 bases in between. This CDR3 is built from 15 residues. Germline V gene sequence: CDR1 SQVTM, CDR2 ANQGSEA.